These 21 T cell receptor beta chains were all obtained from the same sample, sequenced in a study of cytomegalovirus exposure and HLA in healthy donors. The PCR employed 60 Vbeta primers together with 13 Jbeta primers. Libraries were prepared by immunoSEQ multiplex PCR; TCRdb keeps only in-frame clonotypes and omits some of them. The sample lists about 120,000 clones, roughly 65% seen once, with about a tenth in the top ten. The sample consisted of PBMCs. These receptors were taken from a man aged 40-50 years in good health and CMV-seropositive.

CDR3 residues: CATSRAGQGANEQFF. CDR3 DNA sequence: TGTGCCACCAGCAGAGCGGGACAGGGGGCGAATGAGCAGTTCTTC. The V and J genes are TRBV15 and TRBJ2-1, with TRBD1 matching over 12 bases. The CDR3 runs 15 residues. V dropped 1 base and J dropped 7; count of bases not matched to a gene: 2. Germline V gene lookup returns CDR1 LNHNV and CDR2 YYDKDF (reference sequence).

The chain employs TRBV5-8 and TRBJ1-2, with D tentatively TRBD1 (6 bases). The CDR3 loop spans 13 amino acids. V was cut by 0 bases and J by 6 bases, with 9 bases left in between. The germline V gene has CDR1 SGHTS and CDR2 YDEGEE. The DNA of the CDR3 is TGTGCCAGCAGCTTGGAAAACAGGGATGGCTACACCTTC. Translating it yields CASSLENRDGYTF.

The chain couples TRBV18 to TRBJ2-7; TRBD2 aligns across 7 bases. Germline V CDR1 and CDR2: KGHSH, LQKENI. CDR3 size: 14 residues. The ends lost 3 bases at V and 2 bases at J; junction bases unmatched: 4. DNA of the CDR3: TGTGCCAGCTCACCTCCTGGGGGGGCCTACGAGCAGTACTTC. It translates to CASSPPGGAYEQYF.

This clone has only a few counts. This chain joins TRBV2 and TRBJ1-5, with a weak D call TRBD1 (5 bases). The CDR3 runs 14 residues. Germline V gene data show CDR1 as SNHLY and CDR2 as FYNNEI. Trimming cost V 5 bases and J 2 bases, with 10 bases left between them. This CDR3 is CASSPVGRNQPQHF. CDR3 DNA sequence: TGTGCCAGCAGTCCCGTGGGGCGCAATCAGCCCCAGCATTTT.

This sequence joins TRBV7-8 and TRBJ2-3; possibly TRBD1 for D (6 bases). CDR1 is SGHVS, CDR2 FQNEAQ, per germline. CDR3 length: 13 amino acids. Trimming cost V 4 bases and J 4 bases, with 9 bases left between them. The CDR3 loop is CASSSRGADTQYF. The CDR3, as DNA: TGTGCCAGCAGCTCCAGGGGCGCAGATACGCAGTATTTT.

The rearrangement joins TRBV28 to TRBJ2-7; tentative D call: TRBD1 (6 bases). V lost 5 bases and J 3 bases, leaving 17 bases between the germline ends. The CDR3 spans 15 residues. Germline assignment: CDR1 MDHEN and CDR2 SYDVKM. The CDR3 protein is CASSANTGLLYEQYF. In DNA, the CDR3 is TGTGCCAGCAGTGCGAACACAGGGCTCCTCTACGAGCAGTACTTC.

CDR3 sequence: CASSQSPGLAGGPDTGELFF. DNA for the CDR3: TGTGCCAGCAGCCAGAGTCCGGGACTAGCGGGAGGGCCGGACACCGGGGAGCTGTTTTTT. The chain employs TRBV4-2 and TRBJ2-2; 16 bases fit TRBD2. Trimming removed 3 bases from V and 3 bases from J; junction bases left unmatched: 10. The CDR3 runs to 20 residues. The germline gives CDR1 LGHNA, CDR2 YNFKEQ.

The rearrangement uses TRBV27 and TRBJ2-1; 10 bases map to TRBD2. Germline CDR1 MNHEY, CDR2 SMNVEV (reference sequence). The junction had 12 bases not matched to a gene; V was cut back by 6 bases and J by 7 bases. CDR3 length: 16 amino acids. CDR3 coding DNA: TGTGCCAGCAGGTTAAGGCCTAGCGGGGGACTAAATGAGCAGTTCTTC. Encoded protein: CASRLRPSGGLNEQFF.

The chain couples TRBV6-5 to TRBJ2-7, with 9 nucleotides matching TRBD1. V shed 2 bases and J 4 bases; nucleotides not matched to a gene: 6. Germline V gene data show CDR1 as MNHEY and CDR2 as SVGAGI. There are 15 residues in the CDR3. The CDR3 loop reads CASSYRTGDPYEQYF. CDR3 DNA: TGTGCCAGCAGTTACCGGACAGGGGATCCTTACGAGCAGTACTTC.

The genes are TRBV7-2 and TRBJ2-5; TRBD2 matches 15 bases. CDR1 is SGHTA and CDR2 is FQGNSA in the germline V gene. Trimming took 3 bases from V and 2 from J; bases not matched to a gene: 1. The CDR3 consists of 16 residues. The CDR3 sequence is CASSFGLAGGQETQYF. The CDR3 DNA is TGTGCCAGCAGCTTTGGACTAGCGGGAGGGCAAGAGACCCAGTACTTC.

This chain connects TRBV4-1 to TRBJ1-3; 7 nucleotides line up with TRBD1. The CDR3 length is 15 residues. V shed 4 bases and J 7 bases; nucleotides not matched to a gene: 10. Germline CDR1 reads MGHRA; CDR2 reads YSYEKL. The CDR3 is CASSPRQGRGNTIYF. CDR3 in DNA: TGCGCCAGCAGCCCCCGACAGGGTCGGGGCAACACCATATATTTT.

The rearrangement joins TRBV5-1 to TRBJ2-5; 8 bases align to TRBD2. This CDR3 is built from 17 residues. With 7 bases clipped from V and 5 bases from J, the junction kept 19 bases outside the gene matches. From germline, CDR1 is SGHRS and CDR2 YFSETQ. CDR3 coding DNA: TGCGCCAGCGGCTCGATGACTACCAGCGGGGGCCGGGAGACCCAGTACTTC. Residues: CASGSMTTSGGRETQYF.

J is TRBJ2-1 and V is TRBV5-1; TRBD2 matches 8 bases. V was clipped by 7 bases and J by 0 bases; unmatched bases: 12. This CDR3 spans 17 amino acids. Germline V CDR1 and CDR2: SGHRS, YFSETQ. CDR3 coding DNA: TGCGCCAGCCCCTGGGGCCAGGCGGGGGGCTCCTACAATGAGCAGTTCTTC. This encodes CASPWGQAGGSYNEQFF.

The chain is built from TRBV7-3 and TRBJ2-6; D is possibly TRBD1 (5 bases). With 8 bases removed from V and 4 bases from J, the gap between germline ends came to 9 bases. This CDR3 is 13 amino acids long. Germline V gene lookup returns CDR1 SGHTA and CDR2 FQGTGA. This CDR3 reads CASSGSGANVLTF. As DNA, the CDR3 is TGTGCCAGCTCAGGGTCGGGGGCCAACGTCCTGACTTTC.

V usage is TRBV18 and J usage is TRBJ1-6, with TRBD1 matching 8 bases. This CDR3 comprises 14 residues. With V trimmed by 4 bases and J by 7 bases, 3 bases remained unmatched. From germline, CDR1 is KGHSH and CDR2 LQKENI. In DNA, the CDR3 is TGTGCCAGCTCACACGACAGGGGAAATTCACCCCTCCACTTT. Protein sequence: CASSHDRGNSPLHF.

This chain connects TRBV5-1 to TRBJ2-7; perhaps TRBD1 as D (5 bases). Looked up from germline, CDR1 is SGHRS and CDR2 is YFSETQ. Trimming removed 1 base at V and 5 bases at J, with 13 bases between. This CDR3 is 14 amino acids long. The CDR3 DNA follows: TGCGCCAGCAGCTTGTTAGGGGCGGAGAACGAGCAGTACTTC. It translates to CASSLLGAENEQYF.

The chain combines TRBV11-2 with TRBJ2-2; TRBD1 aligns across 8 bases. V shed 5 bases and J 7 bases; nucleotides not matched to a gene: 3. Germline-derived CDR1 and CDR2 are SGHAT and FQNNGV. The CDR3 extends over 13 amino acids. CDR3 coding DNA: TGTGCCAGCAGCGGACAGGGCATCGGGGAGCTGTTTTTT. It translates to CASSGQGIGELFF.

This clone has a handful of counts. The J gene is TRBJ2-1, the V gene TRBV11-3; D may be TRBD2 (5 bases). Germline CDR1 and CDR2: SGHNT and YENEEA. The CDR3 consists of 13 residues. The V and J ends lost 0 bases and 6 bases respectively, with 6 bases between them. The CDR3 region has the DNA TGTGCCAGCAGCTTAGATCGGGGCAATGAGCAGTTCTTC. Protein sequence: CASSLDRGNEQFF.

This clone has only a few counts. This rearrangement joins TRBV5-1 to TRBJ2-1, with 10 bases aligning to TRBD2. Germline V CDR1 and CDR2: SGHRS, YFSETQ. V lost 0 bases and J lost 4; bases outside the gene matches: 4. The CDR3 is 16 amino acids. CDR3 loop: CASSLAPSGGYNEQFF. Here the CDR3 DNA reads TGCGCCAGCAGCTTGGCCCCTAGCGGGGGATACAATGAGCAGTTCTTC.

This sequence joins TRBV6-6 and TRBJ2-2, with 11 bases matching TRBD1. In germline, CDR1 is MNHNY, CDR2 SVGAGI (reference sequence). J lost 6 bases, V lost 8 bases, and 11 bases had no gene match. The CDR3 is made up of 16 amino acids. The chain's CDR3 is CASSDRGRGGAGELFF. The CDR3 region has the DNA TGTGCCAGCTCGGACAGGGGGCGCGGTGGCGCCGGGGAGCTGTTTTTT.

This chain connects TRBV9 to TRBJ1-6; 10 nucleotides match TRBD1. The CDR3 consists of 15 residues. Germline CDR1 is SGDLS and CDR2 is YYNGEE. The junction had 3 bases not matched to a gene; V was cut back by 2 bases and J by 7 bases. CDR3 nucleotides: TGTGCCAGCAGCGTTGAGGGACAGGGGAATTCACCCCTCCACTTT. It is translated as CASSVEGQGNSPLHF.